One and the same sample provided the 25 T cell receptor beta chains below, sequenced in a study of blood T cell repertoires in COVID-19. TCRdb's table, derived via immunoSEQ multiplex PCR, lists solely in-frame clones and lacks some. Found here are around 220,000 clones, 85% to 90% of them singletons; the top ten hold 9.5% to 13%. Sequenced sample: peripheral blood. The receptors come from a woman between 45 and 60 years old with COVID-19, enrolled during active disease.

This rearrangement joins TRBV11-3 to TRBJ2-1; 11 bases fit TRBD1. Germline V CDR1 and CDR2: SGHNT, YENEEA. There are 15 residues in the CDR3. J was trimmed by 6 bases and V by 2 bases; bases with no gene match: 3. The CDR3 DNA is TGTGCCAGCAGCTTACCGGGACAGGGGGGCAATGAGCAGTTCTTC. Amino acid sequence: CASSLPGQGGNEQFF.

This clone came up a few times. The rearrangement uses TRBV10-3 and TRBJ1-2; D uncertain. The V end was cut by 3 bases, the J end by 3 bases, with 14 bases between. Germline loops: CDR1 ENHRY, CDR2 SYGVKD. The CDR3 spans 15 residues. This chain's CDR3 is CAISDGSASDYGYTF. The CDR3 region has the DNA TGTGCCATCAGTGACGGGTCGGCGTCAGACTATGGCTACACCTTC.

The rearrangement links TRBV2 to TRBJ1-6; no clear D gene. CDR1 is SNHLY, CDR2 FYNNEI, per germline. The CDR3 is made up of 17 amino acids. Trimming removed 6 bases at V and 0 bases at J, with 15 bases between. The CDR3 nucleotides read TGTGCCAGCAGCGCGGTGGTTAGGAGCTCCTATAATTCACCCCTCCACTTT. It is translated as CASSAVVRSSYNSPLHF. Using reference TRBV2 and TRBJ1-6 for the parts outside the CDR3, the full variable domain is EPEVTQTPSHQVTQMGQEVILRCVPISNHLYFYWYRQILGQKVEFLVSFYNNEISEKSEIFDDQFSVERPDGSNFTLKIRSTKLEDSAMYFCASSAVVRSSYNSPLHFGNGTRLTVT.

The chain is built from TRBV5-1 and TRBJ2-7, with a possible D match to TRBD2 (5 bases). With 0 bases removed from V and 3 bases from J, the gap between germline ends came to 13 bases. From germline, CDR1 is SGHRS and CDR2 YFSETQ. This CDR3 is built from 15 residues. CDR3 amino acids: CASSLDPGTIYEQYF. CDR3 sequence (DNA): TGCGCCAGCAGCTTGGATCCGGGAACAATCTACGAGCAGTACTTC.

This chain links TRBV27 with TRBJ1-2; TRBD1 matches at 7 bases. Germline values: CDR1 MNHEY, CDR2 SMNVEV (reference sequence). Unmatched junction bases numbered 5, after V lost 8 bases and J lost 2 bases. This CDR3 is built from 13 residues. CDR3 in amino acids: CASRQTGNYGYTF. The DNA for the CDR3 is TGTGCCAGCCGTCAGACAGGGAACTATGGCTACACCTTC.

As regards this clone: The sample has other DNA sequences that encode this CDR3 too. The chain has TRBV12-5 and TRBJ2-3, with TRBD2 matching 10 bases. This CDR3 comprises 16 residues. Germline V gene sequence: CDR1 LGHNT, CDR2 FRNRAP. After removal of 4 bases from V and 1 base from J, the junction contained 5 bases not matched to a gene. The CDR3 reads CASGSGLAGGTDTQYF. CDR3 DNA sequence: TGTGCTAGTGGTTCTGGTCTAGCGGGGGGCACAGATACGCAGTATTTT.

This clone was seen only a few times. The chain combines TRBV2 with TRBJ2-2, with 8 positions matching TRBD1. The germline CDR1 and CDR2 sequences are SNHLY and FYNNEI. CDR3 length equals 13 residues. With V trimmed by 5 bases and J by 13 bases, 9 bases remained unmatched. The CDR3 protein is CASSPAPGGWLFF. In DNA, the CDR3 is TGTGCCAGCAGTCCCGCCCCAGGGGGCTGGCTGTTTTTT. Full variable domain (outside the CDR3, taken from reference TRBV2 and TRBJ2-2): EPEVTQTPSHQVTQMGQEVILRCVPISNHLYFYWYRQILGQKVEFLVSFYNNEISEKSEIFDDQFSVERPDGSNFTLKIRSTKLEDSAMYFCASSPAPGGWLFFGEGSRLTVL.

The genes are TRBV3-1 (or the pseudogene TRBV3-2) and TRBJ2-6; the D is unclear. Per germline, CDR1 LGHDT and CDR2 YNNKEL (reference sequence). The V gene lost 5 bases and the J gene lost 1 base, with 12 bases spanning the gap. The CDR3 has 16 amino acids. The CDR3 nucleotides read TGTGCCAGCAGCTCCGGTCCGTTGTCTGGGGCCAACGTCCTGACTTTC. Encoded protein: CASSSGPLSGANVLTF.

The chain joins TRBV19 to TRBJ2-2; 12 bases map to TRBD2. The ends lost 3 bases at V and 2 bases at J; junction bases unmatched: 4. Germline CDR1 reads LNHDA; CDR2 reads SQIVND (reference sequence). This CDR3 has 17 residues. The CDR3 loop is CASSMTSGGSNTGELFF. The CDR3 DNA reads as TGTGCCAGTAGTATGACTAGCGGGGGCAGTAACACCGGGGAGCTGTTTTTT. The full variable domain, with the rest looked up from reference TRBV19 and TRBJ2-2, is DGGITQSPKYLFRKEGQNVTLSCEQNLNHDAMYWYRQDPGQGLRLIYYSQIVNDFQKGDIAEGYSVSREKKESFPLTVTSAQKNPTAFYLCASSMTSGGSNTGELFFGEGSRLTVL.

The rearrangement uses TRBV28 and TRBJ1-1; D is possibly TRBD1 (6 bases). The CDR3 runs to 16 residues. Per the germline V gene, CDR1 is MDHEN and CDR2 is SYDVKM. Trimming took 6 bases from V and 7 from J, leaving 24 bases between them. DNA for the CDR3: TGTGCCAGCAGAGTAGAAGGGGGGGGGCGGTACGATGAAGCTTTCTTT. It yields the protein CASRVEGGGRYDEAFF.

The V and J genes are TRBV6-5 and TRBJ1-6; 7 bases map to TRBD1. The CDR3 length is 15 residues. Germline CDR1 and CDR2: MNHEY and SVGAGI. V trimming: 5 bases; J trimming: 6 bases; junction bases outside the gene matches: 7. CDR3 amino acids: CASSTRTGTNSPLHF. CDR3 nucleotides: TGTGCCAGCAGTACCCGGACAGGAACTAATTCACCCCTCCACTTT.

CDR3 protein: CASSLGGTGGAQGYTF. DNA for the CDR3: TGTGCCAGCAGTTTAGGAGGGACAGGGGGCGCGCAGGGCTACACCTTC. The chain recombines TRBV28 with TRBJ1-2; 12 bases map to TRBD1. CDR1 is MDHEN and CDR2 is SYDVKM in the germline V gene. V shed 2 bases and J 8 bases; nucleotides not matched to a gene: 9. This CDR3 comprises 16 residues.

In its sample, this clone was seen a few times. V and J are TRBV5-1 and TRBJ2-1; 11 nucleotides line up with TRBD2. This CDR3 comprises 15 residues. Germline CDR1 is SGHRS and CDR2 is YFSETQ. V was clipped by 2 bases and J by 7 bases; unmatched bases: 5. The CDR3 loop reads CASSFSGGAGNEQFF. As DNA, the CDR3 is TGCGCCAGCAGCTTTAGCGGGGGGGCCGGAAATGAGCAGTTCTTC.

This chain joins TRBV4-1 and TRBJ2-3, with D possibly being TRBD2 (7 bases). Looked up from germline, CDR1 is MGHRA and CDR2 is YSYEKL. The CDR3 is 15 amino acids. V lost 5 bases, J lost 1 base, and 13 bases lay in between. The CDR3 nucleotides read TGCGCCAGCAGCGCCTTAGGGGGGGGCACAGATACGCAGTATTTT. Residues: CASSALGGGTDTQYF.

The gene calls are TRBV7-2 and TRBJ1-3; 7 bases are a match to TRBD1. This CDR3 contains 15 residues. Trimming at V came to 1 base and at J to 7 bases, leaving 7 bases not matched to a gene. Germline V gene lookup returns CDR1 SGHTA and CDR2 FQGNSA. This CDR3 is CASSLEEGQHNTIYF. DNA for the CDR3: TGTGCCAGCAGCTTAGAAGAGGGACAGCATAACACCATATATTTT.

The CDR3: CASSSGTSTDTQYF. CDR3 nucleotides: TGTGCCAGCAGCTCCGGGACTAGCACAGATACGCAGTATTTT. The chain carries TRBV7-3 and TRBJ2-3; tentatively, D is TRBD2 (6 bases). The CDR3 length is 14 residues. V lost 4 bases to trimming and J lost 0 bases, with 8 bases between them. The germline V gene has CDR1 SGHTA and CDR2 FQGTGA.

This rearrangement joins TRBV28 to TRBJ2-7; TRBD2 matches at 8 bases. J was trimmed by 4 bases and V by 7 bases; bases with no gene match: 9. The CDR3 has 14 residues. Germline CDR1 MDHEN, CDR2 SYDVKM. The chain's CDR3 is CASTVAGSSYEQYF. In DNA form, the CDR3 reads TGTGCCAGCACCGTAGCGGGGAGTTCATACGAGCAGTACTTC. Full variable domain (missing parts from reference TRBV28 and TRBJ2-7): DVKVTQSSRYLVKRTGEKVFLECVQDMDHENMFWYRQDPGLGLRLIYFSYDVKMKEKGDIPEGYSVSREKKERFSLILESASTNQTSMYLCASTVAGSSYEQYFGPGTRLTVT.

The rearrangement links TRBV19 to TRBJ1-3, with 8 bases identical to TRBD1. The CDR3 runs to 15 residues. Germline trimming cut 5 bases from V and 5 bases from J; bases unmatched to any gene: 8. In germline, CDR1 is LNHDA, CDR2 SQIVND (reference sequence). CDR3 region: CASSPPRTGRNTIYF. In DNA form, the CDR3 reads TGTGCCAGTAGTCCCCCCCGGACAGGGAGAAACACCATATATTTT.

This clone showed up just a few times. This sequence joins TRBV28 and TRBJ1-5; D ambiguous. Trimming cost V 3 bases and J 5 bases, with 11 bases left between them. Germline-derived CDR1 and CDR2 are MDHEN and SYDVKM. This CDR3 has 14 residues. CDR3 region: CASSLRGVYQPQHF. CDR3 DNA sequence: TGTGCCAGCAGTTTGCGCGGGGTCTATCAGCCCCAGCATTTT.

The CDR3 reads CASIGLGGPNQPQHF. CDR3 DNA: TGTGCCAGTATAGGTCTGGGAGGGCCTAATCAGCCCCAGCATTTT. This chain joins TRBV19 and TRBJ1-5; D not certain. CDR1 is LNHDA and CDR2 is SQIVND in the germline V gene (reference sequence). V was trimmed by 7 bases and J by 4 bases, leaving 17 bases between them. The CDR3 extends over 15 amino acids. Based on the CDR3 plus reference TRBV19 and TRBJ1-5, the full variable domain is DGGITQSPKYLFRKEGQNVTLSCEQNLNHDAMYWYRQDPGQGLRLIYYSQIVNDFQKGDIAEGYSVSREKKESFPLTVTSAQKNPTAFYLCASIGLGGPNQPQHFGDGTRLSIL.

This clone has only a few counts. The chain recombines TRBV28 with TRBJ1-2, with D possibly being TRBD1 (5 bases). Germline values: CDR1 MDHEN, CDR2 SYDVKM. The CDR3 is 13 residues long. Trimming took off 8 bases at V and 3 bases at J, with 13 bases between the two ends. The CDR3 DNA sequence: TGTGCCAGCTCTAGGGCGGGGGACTATGGCTACACCTTC. Translating gives CASSRAGDYGYTF.

The chain carries TRBV11-2 and TRBJ1-2; perhaps TRBD1 as D (6 bases). Germline V CDR1 and CDR2: SGHAT, FQNNGV. The CDR3 extends over 15 amino acids. V gave up 4 bases and J gave up 5 bases, with 17 bases separating them. The CDR3 loop reads CASSYSWPGEYGYTF. CDR3 DNA: TGTGCCAGCAGCTACTCTTGGCCAGGGGAATATGGCTACACCTTC.

V and J are TRBV6-5 and TRBJ1-1; D remains ambiguous. The V end lost 5 bases, the J end lost 1 base, and 11 bases lay between the germline ends. The CDR3 runs 14 residues. The V gene's germline CDR1 is MNHEY and CDR2 SVGAGI. CDR3 amino acids: CASSLTEANTEAFF. CDR3 sequence (DNA): TGTGCCAGCAGTCTAACGGAGGCGAACACTGAAGCTTTCTTT.

The chain is built from TRBV12-3 or TRBV12-4 and TRBJ1-6, with D unclear. The V end lost 6 bases, the J end lost 8 bases, and 11 bases lay between the germline ends. This CDR3 region has 13 residues. CDR3 DNA: TGTGCCAGCAGCTTGAAGAGGCATTCACCCCTCCACTTT. It yields the protein CASSLKRHSPLHF.

This clone has just a few counts. V gene TRBV5-5 combines with J gene TRBJ2-1, with D tentatively TRBD2 (6 bases). This CDR3 has 15 amino acids. Per germline, CDR1 SGHKS and CDR2 YYEKEE (reference sequence). V was cut by 4 bases and J by 2 bases, with 13 bases left in between. CDR3 sequence reads: CASSPRWGAYNEQFF. CDR3 sequence (DNA): TGTGCCAGCAGCCCTCGGTGGGGGGCCTACAATGAGCAGTTCTTC.